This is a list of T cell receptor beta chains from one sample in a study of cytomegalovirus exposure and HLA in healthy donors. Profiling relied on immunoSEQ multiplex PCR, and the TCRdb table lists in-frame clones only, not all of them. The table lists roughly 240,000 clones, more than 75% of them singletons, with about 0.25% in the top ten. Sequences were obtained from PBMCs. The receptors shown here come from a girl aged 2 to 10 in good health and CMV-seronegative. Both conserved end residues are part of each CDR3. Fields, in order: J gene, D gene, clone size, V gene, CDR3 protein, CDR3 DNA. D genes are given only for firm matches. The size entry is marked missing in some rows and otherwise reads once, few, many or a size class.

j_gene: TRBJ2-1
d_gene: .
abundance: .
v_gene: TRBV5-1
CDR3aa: CASRANINEQFF
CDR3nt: TGCGCCAGCAGGGCCAATATCAATGAGCAGTTCTTC

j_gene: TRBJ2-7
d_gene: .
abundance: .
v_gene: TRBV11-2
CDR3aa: CASSLALDGIYEQYF
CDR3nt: TGTGCCAGCAGCTTAGCCCTGGACGGGATCTACGAGCAGTACTTC

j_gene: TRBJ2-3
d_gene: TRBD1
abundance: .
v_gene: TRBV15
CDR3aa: CATSRKTGTSTDTQYF
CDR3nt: TGTGCCACCAGCAGGAAGACAGGGACGAGCACAGATACGCAGTATTTT

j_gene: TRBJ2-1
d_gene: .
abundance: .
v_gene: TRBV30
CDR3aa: CAYEEGLRSYNEQFF
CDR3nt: TGTGCCTATGAAGAGGGCCTACGCTCCTACAATGAGCAGTTCTTC

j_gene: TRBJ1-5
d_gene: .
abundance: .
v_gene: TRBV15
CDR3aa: CATSPREQPQHF
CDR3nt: TGTGCCACCAGCCCTCGGGAACAGCCCCAGCATTTT

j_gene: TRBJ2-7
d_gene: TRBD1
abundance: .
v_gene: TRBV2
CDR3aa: CASSDRGQEQYF
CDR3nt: TGTGCCAGCAGCGACAGGGGGCAAGAGCAGTACTTC

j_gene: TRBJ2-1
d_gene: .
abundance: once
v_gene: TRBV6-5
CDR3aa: CASSYSLQVNNEQFF
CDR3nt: TGTGCCAGCAGTTACTCTCTACAGGTAAACAATGAGCAGTTCTTC

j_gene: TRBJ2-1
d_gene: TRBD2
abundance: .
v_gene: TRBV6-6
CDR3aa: CASSYSLLAGYNEQFF
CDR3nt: TGTGCCAGCAGTTACTCCCTGCTAGCGGGTTACAATGAGCAGTTCTTC

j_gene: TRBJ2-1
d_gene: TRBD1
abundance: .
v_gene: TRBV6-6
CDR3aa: CASRPRQGANEQFF
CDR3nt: TGTGCCAGCAGACCCCGACAGGGGGCGAATGAGCAGTTCTTC

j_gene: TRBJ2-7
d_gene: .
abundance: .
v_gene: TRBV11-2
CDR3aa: CASSLGLTGFYEQYF
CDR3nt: TGTGCCAGCAGCTTGGGACTAACAGGGTTCTACGAGCAGTACTTC

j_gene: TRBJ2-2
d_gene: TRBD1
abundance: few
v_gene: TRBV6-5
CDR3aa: CASTRTGAGELFF
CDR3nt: TGTGCCAGCACCAGGACAGGGGCGGGGGAGCTGTTTTTT

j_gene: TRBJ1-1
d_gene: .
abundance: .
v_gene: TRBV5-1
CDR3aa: CASSLAKGNEAFF
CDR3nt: TGCGCCAGCAGCTTGGCCAAGGGGAACGAAGCTTTCTTT